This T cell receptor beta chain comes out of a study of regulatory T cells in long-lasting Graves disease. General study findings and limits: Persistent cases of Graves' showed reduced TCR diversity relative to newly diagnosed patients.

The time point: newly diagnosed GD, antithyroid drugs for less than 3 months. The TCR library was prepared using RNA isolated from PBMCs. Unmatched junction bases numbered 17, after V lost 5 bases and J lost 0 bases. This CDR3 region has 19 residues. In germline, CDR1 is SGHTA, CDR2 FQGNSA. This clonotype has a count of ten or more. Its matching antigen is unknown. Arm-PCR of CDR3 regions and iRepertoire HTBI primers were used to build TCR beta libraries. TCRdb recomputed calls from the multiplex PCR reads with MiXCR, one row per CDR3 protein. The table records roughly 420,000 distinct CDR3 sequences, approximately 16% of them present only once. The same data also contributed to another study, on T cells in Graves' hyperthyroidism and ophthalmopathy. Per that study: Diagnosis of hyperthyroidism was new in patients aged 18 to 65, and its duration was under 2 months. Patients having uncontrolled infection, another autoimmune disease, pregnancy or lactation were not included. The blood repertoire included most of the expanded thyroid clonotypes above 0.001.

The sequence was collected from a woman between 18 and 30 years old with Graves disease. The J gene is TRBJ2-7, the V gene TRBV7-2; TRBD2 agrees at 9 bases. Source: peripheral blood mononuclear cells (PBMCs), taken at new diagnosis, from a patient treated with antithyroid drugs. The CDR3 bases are TGTGCCAGCAGCCCAGGGGCGGGAGCGGGAGGTCTCAGCTCCTACGAGCAGTACTTC. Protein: CASSPGAGAGGLSSYEQYF.